This T cell receptor (beta chain) is from a study of blood T cell repertoires in COVID-19. Germline V gene lookup returns CDR1 LNHNV and CDR2 YYDKDF (reference sequence). The ends lost 8 bases at V and 7 bases at J; junction bases unmatched: 11. The CDR3 is 14 residues long. The table lists this clone with a few counts. The data were produced by immunoSEQ multiplex PCR, yet TCRdb's version contains in-frame clones alone and is incomplete. Of 200,000 to 250,000 clones listed, roughly 84% are singletons. V usage is TRBV15 and J usage is TRBJ1-5; 7 bases match TRBD1. The sequencing sample was made of peripheral blood. This receptor was obtained from a man over 45 who had recovered from COVID-19. CDR3 amino acids: CATGGKGAWQPQHF. Written as DNA, the CDR3 is TGTGCCACCGGCGGTAAGGGGGCATGGCAGCCCCAGCATTTT.